Listed here are 9 T cell receptor beta chains from one sample, sequenced in a study of T cell clonality in common variable immunodeficiency. Study-level points and caveats: Common variable immunodeficiency TCR beta sequences reportedly had fewer deletions and N-nucleotide insertions.

These receptors have no known antigen. Generated by immunoSEQ multiplex PCR, the TCRdb table keeps only in-frame clones and is missing some. The sample yields some 21,000 clones, without any singletons. Sequenced: peripheral blood mononuclear cells. Receptors were obtained from a human donor with common variable immunodeficiency.

This clone was counted ten times or more. Read sequence stops 3 residues before the CDR3 end, and the germline J gene provides the missing end. The chain has TRBV5-5 and TRBJ2-7; 7 bases map to TRBD1. The V segment lost 4 bases and the J segment 6 bases; nucleotides outside the gene matches: 7. CDR3 size: 13 residues. Germline-derived CDR1 and CDR2 are SGHKS and YYEKEE (reference sequence). The sequenced part of the CDR3 DNA is TGTGCCAGCAGCCTAGACAGGGCATTCGAG. Translating it yields CASSLDRAFE. The full CDR3 protein reads CASSLDRAFEQYF.

This clone appeared many times. Read sequence stops 3 residues before the CDR3 end, and the germline J gene provides the missing end. The chain is built from TRBV5-1 and TRBJ1-6; TRBD1 aligns across 7 bases. Germline V gene lookup returns CDR1 SGHRS and CDR2 YFSETQ. V was clipped by 2 bases and J by 7 bases; unmatched bases: 3. This CDR3 has 14 residues. CDR3 DNA (partial): TGCGCCAGCAGCTTCCGGGACAGCAATTCACCC. It is translated as CASSFRDSNSP. The entire CDR3 reads CASSFRDSNSPLHF.

On this clone: The read ends 3 residues early relative to the CDR3; the germline J gene fills the gap. The chain recombines TRBV5-6 with TRBJ2-7; D is ambiguous. V was cut by 1 base and J by 2 bases, with 10 bases left in between. The germline gives CDR1 SGHDT, CDR2 YYEEEE. The CDR3 length is 14 residues. The chain's CDR3 is CASSLLLRAYEQYF. Incomplete CDR3 DNA: TGTGCCAGCAGCTTGTTGCTCAGAGCCTACGAG.

In regard to this clone: The read stops 3 residues short of the end of the CDR3; the missing end is completed from the germline J gene. The chain carries TRBV18 and TRBJ1-1; 7 nucleotides line up with TRBD1. This CDR3 spans 13 amino acids. Unmatched junction bases numbered 4, after V lost 2 bases and J lost 7 bases. The germline V gene has CDR1 KGHSH and CDR2 LQKENI. The CDR3 is CASSPSGDSEAFF. CDR3 bases read: TGTGCCAGCTCACCATCGGGGGACAGTGAA.

As for this clone: Sequencing ends 3 residues short of the CDR3 end; the germline J gene provides the rest. V and J are TRBV7-9 and TRBJ2-4; TRBD1 matches at 8 bases. This CDR3 region has 15 residues. V shed 5 bases, J shed 3 bases, and the junction held 6 bases outside the gene matches. CDR1 and CDR2 (germline): SEHNR, FQNEAQ (reference sequence). The CDR3 protein is CASSLGQGGKNIQYF. The CDR3 DNA, read in part, is TGTGCCAGCAGCCTCGGACAGGGTGGCAAAAACATT. Supplemented by reference TRBV7-9 and TRBJ2-4, the full variable domain reads DTGVSQNPRHKITKRGQNVTFRCDPISEHNRLYWYRQTLGQGPEFLTYFQNEAQLEKSRLLSDRFSAERPKGSFSTLEIQRTEQGDSAMYLCASSLGQGGKNIQYFGAGTRLSVL.

Comment on this clone: The sequence runs out 3 residues before the end of the CDR3; the remainder is reconstructed from the germline J gene. This chain links TRBV19 with TRBJ2-4; the D gene is possibly TRBD1 (6 bases). The CDR3 spans 17 residues. The V gene lost 1 base and the J gene lost 3 bases, with 16 bases spanning the gap. CDR1 is LNHDA, CDR2 SQIVND, per germline (reference sequence). The CDR3 sequence: CASSIVQQGVDKNIQYF. The sequenced part of the CDR3 DNA is TGTGCCAGTAGTATAGTCCAACAGGGAGTTGACAAAAACATT.

The sample holds a few counts of this clone. The observed sequence ends 3 residues before the CDR3 terminus, with the missing tail filled in from the germline J gene. This chain connects TRBV7-2 to TRBJ1-2, with 7 bases fitting TRBD1. The CDR3 is made up of 15 amino acids. Trimming took 3 bases from V and 4 from J; bases not matched to a gene: 8. Per the germline V gene, CDR1 is SGHTA and CDR2 is FQGNSA. The CDR3 is CASSFRQGGFYGYTF. CDR3 bases read: TGTGCCAGCAGCTTTCGACAGGGCGGCTTCTATGGC.

CDR3: CASSLIGDYEQYF. The sequenced part of the CDR3 DNA is TGTGCCAGCAGCTTAATAGGGGACTACGAG. The rearrangement uses TRBV7-2 and TRBJ2-7; TRBD1 is a possible D gene (5 bases). The read is 3 residues too short to cover the CDR3 end, so that end is filled in from the germline J gene. Trimming left V 2 bases short and J 3 bases short, with 8 bases between. In germline, CDR1 is SGHTA, CDR2 FQGNSA. The CDR3 is made up of 13 amino acids.

This clone was detected only a few times. The CDR3 end falls 3 residues outside the read, so it is completed with the germline J gene. The J gene is TRBJ2-5, the V gene TRBV7-9; 8 positions match TRBD1. The germline CDR1 and CDR2 sequences are SEHNR and FQNEAQ (reference sequence). With V trimmed by 3 bases and J by 2 bases, 2 bases remained unmatched. The CDR3 sequence is 14 residues long. The CDR3 protein is CASSFRDRQETQYF. The covered CDR3 bases are TGTGCCAGCAGCTTCAGGGACAGGCAAGAGACC.